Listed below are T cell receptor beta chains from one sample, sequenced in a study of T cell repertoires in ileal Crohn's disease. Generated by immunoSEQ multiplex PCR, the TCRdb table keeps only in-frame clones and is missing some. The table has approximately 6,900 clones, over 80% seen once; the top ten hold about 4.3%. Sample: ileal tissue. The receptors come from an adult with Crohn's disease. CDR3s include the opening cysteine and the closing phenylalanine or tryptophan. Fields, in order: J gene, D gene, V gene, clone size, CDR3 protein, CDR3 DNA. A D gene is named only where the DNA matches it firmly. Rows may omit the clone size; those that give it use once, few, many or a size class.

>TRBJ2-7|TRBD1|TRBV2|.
CASSTDRELYEQYF
TGTGCCAGCAGTACGGACAGGGAGCTTTACGAGCAGTACTTC
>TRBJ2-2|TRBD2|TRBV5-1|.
CASSLLAGGPTGGELFF
TGCGCCAGCAGCTTACTAGCGGGAGGGCCGACGGGCGGGGAGCTGTTTTTT
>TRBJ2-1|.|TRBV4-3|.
CASSQDPRHNEQFF
TGCGCCAGCAGCCAAGACCCCAGGCACAATGAGCAGTTCTTC
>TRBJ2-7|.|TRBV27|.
CASSVTGTLNEQYF
TGTGCCAGCAGTGTAACCGGGACATTAAACGAGCAGTACTTC
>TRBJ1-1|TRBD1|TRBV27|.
CASSFRGRTEAFF
TGTGCCAGCAGTTTCAGGGGGCGCACTGAAGCTTTCTTT
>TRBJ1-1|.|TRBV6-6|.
CASYTKGMNTEAFF
TGTGCCAGCTATACGAAGGGGATGAACACTGAAGCTTTCTTT
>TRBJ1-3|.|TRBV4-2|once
CASSQEGGGVSGNTIYF
TGTGCCAGCAGCCAAGAGGGGGGAGGGGTCTCTGGAAACACCATATATTTT
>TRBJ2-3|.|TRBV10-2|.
CASSDRSSDTQYF
TGCGCCAGCAGCGACCGGAGCTCAGATACGCAGTATTTT
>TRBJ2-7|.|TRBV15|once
CATSPRDRHSIYEQYF
TGTGCCACCTCCCCGCGAGACCGACACTCCATTTACGAGCAGTACTTC
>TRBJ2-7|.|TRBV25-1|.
CASSDGGKREQYF
TGTGCCAGCAGTGATGGGGGGAAGCGCGAGCAGTACTTC
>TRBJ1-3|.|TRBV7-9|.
CASSFGRSPSGNTIYF
TGTGCCAGCAGCTTCGGCAGGTCCCCCTCTGGAAACACCATATATTTT
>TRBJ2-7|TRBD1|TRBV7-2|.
CASSLSQGVSYEQYF
TGTGCCAGCAGCTTAAGTCAGGGGGTCTCCTACGAGCAGTACTTC
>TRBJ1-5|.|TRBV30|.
CAWAGKANQPQHF
TGTGCCTGGGCGGGGAAGGCAAATCAGCCCCAGCATTTT
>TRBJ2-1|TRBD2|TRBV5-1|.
CASSKSGRALSSYNEQFF
TGCGCCAGCAGCAAAAGCGGGAGGGCCCTAAGCTCCTACAATGAGCAGTTCTTC
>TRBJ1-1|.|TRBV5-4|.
CASLRAGMNTEAFF
TGTGCCAGCCTCAGGGCCGGTATGAACACTGAAGCTTTCTTT
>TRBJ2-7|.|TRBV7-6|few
CASSEGQLYEQYF
TGTGCCAGCAGCGAAGGACAGCTCTACGAGCAGTACTTC
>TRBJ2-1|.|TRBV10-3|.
CAISEAKREQFF
TGTGCCATCAGTGAGGCCAAGCGGGAGCAGTTCTTC
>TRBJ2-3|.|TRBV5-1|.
CASNLGGRTDTQYF
TGCGCCAGCAATCTCGGGGGGCGTACAGATACGCAGTATTTT
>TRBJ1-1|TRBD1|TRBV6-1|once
CASSEDRDTEAFF
TGTGCCAGCAGTGAGGACAGGGACACTGAAGCTTTCTTT
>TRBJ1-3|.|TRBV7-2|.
CASSPKAGWGNTIYF
TGTGCCAGCAGCCCAAAGGCCGGGTGGGGAAACACCATATATTTT
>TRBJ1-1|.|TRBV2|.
CASMSGDIAEAFF
TGTGCCAGCATGTCGGGGGATATAGCTGAAGCTTTCTTT
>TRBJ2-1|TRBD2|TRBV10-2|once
CASSARLAGGPLDEQFF
TGCGCCAGCAGTGCTCGACTAGCGGGAGGGCCCTTGGATGAGCAGTTCTTC
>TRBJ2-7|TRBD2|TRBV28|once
CASSLRDYRLGRSYEQYF
TGTGCCAGCAGTCTAAGGGACTACCGTTTAGGTCGCTCCTACGAGCAGTACTTC
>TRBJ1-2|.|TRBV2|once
CASLLTWFNYGYTF
TGTGCCAGCTTACTAACGTGGTTTAACTATGGCTACACCTTC
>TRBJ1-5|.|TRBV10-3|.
CAISFQGGNQPQHF
TGTGCCATCAGCTTCCAGGGTGGCAATCAGCCCCAGCATTTT
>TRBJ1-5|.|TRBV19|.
CASSIGTQGSAQHF
TGTGCCAGTAGTATAGGAACGCAGGGTTCGGCCCAGCATTTT
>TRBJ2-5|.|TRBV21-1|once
CASSTEREGLLETQYF
TGTGCCAGCAGCACGGAGCGGGAGGGCCTCTTGGAGACCCAGTACTTC
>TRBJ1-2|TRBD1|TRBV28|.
CASSSGTGTGYTF
TGTGCCAGCAGTTCCGGGACAGGGACTGGCTACACCTTC
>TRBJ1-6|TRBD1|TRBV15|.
CATTSGRTGYTPLHF
TGTGCCACAACCTCCGGTAGGACAGGGTACACACCCCTCCACTTT
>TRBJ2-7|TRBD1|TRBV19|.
CASSIGGPGQYNYEQYF
TGTGCCAGTAGTATAGGGGGACCGGGACAGTACAACTACGAGCAGTACTTC
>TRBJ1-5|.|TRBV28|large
CASRRTNQPQHF
TGTGCCAGCCGACGGACAAATCAGCCCCAGCATTTT
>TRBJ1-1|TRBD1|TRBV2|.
CASSVRRTGGAENTEAFF
TGTGCCAGCAGTGTTCGAAGGACAGGGGGCGCTGAGAACACTGAAGCTTTCTTT
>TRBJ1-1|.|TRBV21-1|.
CASSKACGRGRQSLVTEAFF
TGTGCCAGCAGCAAAGCGTGTGGCAGGGGGCGGCAATCACTCGTCACTGAAGCTTTCTTT
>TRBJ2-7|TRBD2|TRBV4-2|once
CASSQVPAGGVDEQYF
TGTGCCAGCAGCCAAGTCCCAGCGGGAGGTGTTGACGAGCAGTACTTC
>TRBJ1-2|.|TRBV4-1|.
CASSQGGRGTMSYTF
TGCGCCAGCAGCCAAGGGGGAAGGGGAACTATGAGCTACACCTTC
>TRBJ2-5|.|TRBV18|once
CASSKTGETQYF
TGTGCCAGCTCGAAAACGGGGGAGACCCAGTACTTC
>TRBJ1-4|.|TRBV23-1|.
CASSPAGVVKLFF
TGCGCCAGCAGTCCGGCAGGGGTGGTAAAACTGTTTTTT
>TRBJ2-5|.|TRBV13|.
CASSLLSRETQYF
TGTGCCAGCAGCTTGCTAAGTAGAGAGACCCAGTACTTC
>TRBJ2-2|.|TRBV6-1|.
CASSSGGTGAGELFF
TGTGCCAGCAGTTCCGGGGGTACGGGAGCCGGGGAGCTGTTTTTT
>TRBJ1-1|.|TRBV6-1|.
CASSGWSSTEAFF
TGTGCCAGCAGTGGGTGGAGCTCCACTGAAGCTTTCTTT
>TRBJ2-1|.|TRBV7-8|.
CASSPQGYNEQFF
TGTGCCAGCAGCCCCCAGGGTTACAATGAGCAGTTCTTC
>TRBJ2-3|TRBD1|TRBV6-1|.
CASSEAPERTGGLTDTQYF
TGTGCCAGCAGTGAAGCCCCAGAACGGACAGGGGGTTTGACAGATACGCAGTATTTT
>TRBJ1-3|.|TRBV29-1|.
CSVQDSGNTIYF
TGCAGCGTGCAGGACTCTGGAAACACCATATATTTT
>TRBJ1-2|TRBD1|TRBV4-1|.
CASSQGGQGLGYGYTF
TGCGCCAGCAGCCAAGGAGGACAGGGGTTGGGCTATGGCTACACCTTC
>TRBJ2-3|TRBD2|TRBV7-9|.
CASSPGLAGARTDTQYF
TGTGCCAGCAGCCCCGGACTAGCGGGAGCCCGCACAGATACGCAGTATTTT
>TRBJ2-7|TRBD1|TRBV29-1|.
CSAARGNEQYF
TGCAGCGCGGCCAGGGGGAACGAGCAGTACTTC
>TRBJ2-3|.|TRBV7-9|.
CASSRRRAADTQYF
TGTGCCAGCAGCCGCAGGAGGGCAGCAGATACGCAGTATTTT
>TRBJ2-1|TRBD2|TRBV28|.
CASSLRRESGNEQFF
TGTGCCAGCAGCCTGAGGCGGGAGTCAGGCAATGAGCAGTTCTTC
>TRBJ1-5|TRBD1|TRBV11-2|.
CASSLGGQGNQPQHF
TGTGCCAGCAGCTTAGGGGGACAGGGAAATCAGCCCCAGCATTTT
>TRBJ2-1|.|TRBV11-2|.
CASRPQGGQFEQFF
TGTGCCAGCAGGCCCCAAGGGGGTCAGTTTGAGCAGTTCTTC
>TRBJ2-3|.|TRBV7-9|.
CASSLGQMSTDTQYF
TGTGCCAGCAGCCTCGGACAGATGAGCACAGATACGCAGTATTTT
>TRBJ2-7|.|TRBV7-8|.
CASSSGLAVVEQYF
TGTGCCAGCAGCTCCGGACTCGCTGTTGTCGAGCAGTACTTC
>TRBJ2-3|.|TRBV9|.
CASSGQGIGTDTQYF
TGTGCCAGCAGCGGCCAGGGAATCGGGACAGATACGCAGTATTTT
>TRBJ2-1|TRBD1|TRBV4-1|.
CASSQGGWDREVNEQFF
TGCGCCAGCAGCCAAGGAGGCTGGGACAGGGAGGTCAATGAGCAGTTCTTC
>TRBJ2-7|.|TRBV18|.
CASSPPAGRYEQYF
TGTGCCAGCTCACCACCGGCGGGAAGGTACGAGCAGTACTTC
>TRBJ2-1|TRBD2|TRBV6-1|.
CASSVGTSGDNEQFF
TGTGCCAGCAGTGTCGGGACTAGCGGAGACAATGAGCAGTTCTTC
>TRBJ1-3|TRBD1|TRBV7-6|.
CASSLGQAGSGNTIYF
TGTGCCAGCAGCTTGGGACAGGCCGGCTCTGGAAACACCATATATTTT
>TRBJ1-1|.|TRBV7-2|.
CASSLGGTRLSTEAFF
TGTGCCAGCAGCTTAGGCGGTACGCGACTGAGCACTGAAGCTTTCTTT
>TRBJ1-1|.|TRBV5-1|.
CASSLGDIGTEAFF
TGCGCCAGCAGCTTGGGGGACATCGGCACTGAAGCTTTCTTT
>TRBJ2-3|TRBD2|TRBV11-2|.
CASSPNGLAGDTQYF
TGTGCCAGCAGCCCCAACGGACTAGCGGGAGATACGCAGTATTTT